Here is one TCR beta chain with its context. Its antigen is still unknown. The PCR was carried out with 60 Vbeta primers and 13 Jbeta primers. TCRdb's copy holds only in-frame clones and misses some; the assay was immunoSEQ multiplex PCR. This repertoire shows more than 95,000 clones, 81% found once; its top ten account for 3% to 4%. The sample comes from a study of cytomegalovirus exposure and HLA in healthy donors. Study conclusions and caveats: What a later analysis reportedly showed was that an Asian-associated ancestry cluster had fewer N-insertions than the roughly 670-donor mean.

Germline V gene data show CDR1 as LGHNT and CDR2 as FRNRAP. CDR3 length: 15 amino acids. The junction had 8 bases not matched to a gene; V was cut back by 5 bases and J by 5 bases. The chain combines TRBV12-5 with TRBJ2-7; 11 positions agree with TRBD2. The source is a man aged 18 to 35 in good health and CMV-seropositive. The source material was PBMCs. The CDR3 loop is CASGAGTSGAHEQYF. CDR3 nucleotide sequence: TGTGCTAGTGGTGCCGGGACTAGCGGCGCGCACGAGCAGTACTTC.